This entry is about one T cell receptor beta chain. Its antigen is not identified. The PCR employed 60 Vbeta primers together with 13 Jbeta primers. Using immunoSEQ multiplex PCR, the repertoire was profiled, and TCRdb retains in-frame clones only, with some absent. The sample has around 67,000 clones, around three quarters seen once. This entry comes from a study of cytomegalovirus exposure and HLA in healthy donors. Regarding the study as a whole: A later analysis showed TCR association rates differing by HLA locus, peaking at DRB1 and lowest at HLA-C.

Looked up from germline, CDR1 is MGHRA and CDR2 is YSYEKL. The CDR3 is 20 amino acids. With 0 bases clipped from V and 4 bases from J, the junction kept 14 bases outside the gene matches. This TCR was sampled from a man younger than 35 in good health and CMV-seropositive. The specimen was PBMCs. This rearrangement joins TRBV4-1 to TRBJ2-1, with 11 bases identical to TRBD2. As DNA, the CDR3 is TGCGCCAGCAGCCAAGAGGGTCTACCGGGGACTAGCGGAAGATACAATGAGCAGTTCTTC. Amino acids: CASSQEGLPGTSGRYNEQFF.